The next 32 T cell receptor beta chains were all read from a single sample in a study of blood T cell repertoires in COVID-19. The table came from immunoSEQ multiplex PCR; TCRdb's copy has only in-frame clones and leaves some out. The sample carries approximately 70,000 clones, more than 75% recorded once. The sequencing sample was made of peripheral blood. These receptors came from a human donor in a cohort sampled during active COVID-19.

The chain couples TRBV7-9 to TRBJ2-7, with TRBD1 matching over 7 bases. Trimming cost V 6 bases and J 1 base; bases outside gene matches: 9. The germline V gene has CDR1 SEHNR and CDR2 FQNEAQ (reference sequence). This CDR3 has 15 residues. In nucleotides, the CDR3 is TGTGCCAGCAGTTCCACGAGGACAGGATCCTACGAGCAGTACTTC. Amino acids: CASSSTRTGSYEQYF.

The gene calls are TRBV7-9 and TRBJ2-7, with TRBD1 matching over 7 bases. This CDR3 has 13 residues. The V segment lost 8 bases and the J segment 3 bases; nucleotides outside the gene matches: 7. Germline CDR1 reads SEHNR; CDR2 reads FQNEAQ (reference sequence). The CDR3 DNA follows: TGTGCCAGCGGAGGAAGGACAGGCTACGAGCAGTACTTC. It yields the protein CASGGRTGYEQYF. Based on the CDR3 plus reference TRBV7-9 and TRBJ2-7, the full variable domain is DTGVSQNPRHKITKRGQNVTFRCDPISEHNRLYWYRQTLGQGPEFLTYFQNEAQLEKSRLLSDRFSAERPKGSFSTLEIQRTEQGDSAMYLCASGGRTGYEQYFGPGTRLTVT.

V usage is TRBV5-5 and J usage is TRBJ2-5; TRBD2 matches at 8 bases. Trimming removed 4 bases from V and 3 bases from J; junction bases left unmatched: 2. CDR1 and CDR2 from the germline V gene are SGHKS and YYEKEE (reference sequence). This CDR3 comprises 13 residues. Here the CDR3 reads CASSRGGKETQYF. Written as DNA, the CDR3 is TGTGCCAGCAGCCGGGGGGGTAAAGAGACCCAGTACTTC.

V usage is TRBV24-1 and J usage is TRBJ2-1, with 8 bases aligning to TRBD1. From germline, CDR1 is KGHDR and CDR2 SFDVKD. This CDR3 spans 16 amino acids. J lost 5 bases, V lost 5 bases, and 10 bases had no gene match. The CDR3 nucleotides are TGTGCCACCAGTGGCTCAACAGGGGGAGCCAACAATGAGCAGTTCTTC. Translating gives CATSGSTGGANNEQFF.

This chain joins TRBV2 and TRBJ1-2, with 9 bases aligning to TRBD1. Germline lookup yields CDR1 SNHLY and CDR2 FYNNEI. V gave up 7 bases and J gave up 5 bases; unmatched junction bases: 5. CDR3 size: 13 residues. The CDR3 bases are TGTGCCAGCAACCGGGACAGGGCGTATGGCTACACCTTC. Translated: CASNRDRAYGYTF. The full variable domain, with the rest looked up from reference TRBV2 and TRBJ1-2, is EPEVTQTPSHQVTQMGQEVILRCVPISNHLYFYWYRQILGQKVEFLVSFYNNEISEKSEIFDDQFSVERPDGSNFTLKIRSTKLEDSAMYFCASNRDRAYGYTFGSGTRLTVV.

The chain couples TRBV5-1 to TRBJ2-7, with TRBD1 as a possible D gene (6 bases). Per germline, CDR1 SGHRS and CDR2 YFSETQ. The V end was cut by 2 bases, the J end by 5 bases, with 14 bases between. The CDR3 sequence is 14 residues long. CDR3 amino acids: CASSFLGTQDEQYF. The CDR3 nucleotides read TGCGCCAGCAGCTTCCTCGGGACACAGGACGAGCAGTACTTC.

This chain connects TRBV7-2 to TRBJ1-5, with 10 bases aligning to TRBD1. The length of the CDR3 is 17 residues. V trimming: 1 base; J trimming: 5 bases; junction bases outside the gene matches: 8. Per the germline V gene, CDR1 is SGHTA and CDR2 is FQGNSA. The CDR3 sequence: CASSLGVTGGRDQPQHF. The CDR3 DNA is TGTGCCAGCAGCTTAGGGGTGACAGGGGGCAGGGATCAGCCCCAGCATTTT.

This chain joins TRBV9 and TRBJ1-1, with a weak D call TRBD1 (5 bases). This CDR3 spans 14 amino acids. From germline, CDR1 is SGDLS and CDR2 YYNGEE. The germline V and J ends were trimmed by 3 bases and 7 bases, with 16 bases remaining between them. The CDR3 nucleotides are TGTGCCAGCAGCGGGGGCACCGCCCTAGATGAAGCTTTCTTT. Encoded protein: CASSGGTALDEAFF.

DNA of the CDR3: TGTGCCACCTCATTAGGGGTCAATTCACCCCTCCACTTT. Its translation: CATSLGVNSPLHF. The chain recombines TRBV15 with TRBJ1-6, with D perhaps TRBD1 (5 bases). This CDR3 comprises 13 residues. Trimming cost V 8 bases and J 7 bases, with 12 bases left between them. The V gene's germline CDR1 is LNHNV and CDR2 YYDKDF (reference sequence).

The CDR3 DNA sequence: TGTGCCAGCAGCTCCCGATCAGGGCAAGAAGAGACCCAGTACTTC. Its translation is CASSSRSGQEETQYF. The chain is built from TRBV7-9 and TRBJ2-5; D is possibly TRBD1 (5 bases). The CDR3 consists of 15 residues. Deletions cut 4 bases from V and 3 bases from J, with 15 bases between. The germline CDR1 and CDR2 sequences are SEHNR and FQNEAQ (reference sequence).

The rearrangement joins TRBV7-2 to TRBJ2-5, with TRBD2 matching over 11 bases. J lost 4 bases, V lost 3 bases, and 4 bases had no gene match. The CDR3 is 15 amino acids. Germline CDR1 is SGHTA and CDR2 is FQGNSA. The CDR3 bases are TGTGCCAGCAGCTTCCTAGCGGGGGGCGGAGAGACCCAGTACTTC. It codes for CASSFLAGGGETQYF.

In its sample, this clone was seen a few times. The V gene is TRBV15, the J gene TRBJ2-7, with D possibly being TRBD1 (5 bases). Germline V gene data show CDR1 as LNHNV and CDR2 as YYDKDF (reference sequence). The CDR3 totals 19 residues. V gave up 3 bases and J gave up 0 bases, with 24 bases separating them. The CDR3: CATSSERPLPDRSSYEQYF. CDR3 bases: TGTGCCACCAGCAGCGAGCGACCCCTCCCCGACAGAAGCTCCTACGAGCAGTACTTC.

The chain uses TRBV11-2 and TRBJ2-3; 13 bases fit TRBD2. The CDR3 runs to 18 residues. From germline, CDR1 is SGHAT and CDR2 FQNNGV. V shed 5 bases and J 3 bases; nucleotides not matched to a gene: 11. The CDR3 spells CASSPGLAGLSGTDTQYF. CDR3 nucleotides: TGTGCCAGCAGCCCGGGACTAGCGGGACTTTCTGGGACAGATACGCAGTATTTT.

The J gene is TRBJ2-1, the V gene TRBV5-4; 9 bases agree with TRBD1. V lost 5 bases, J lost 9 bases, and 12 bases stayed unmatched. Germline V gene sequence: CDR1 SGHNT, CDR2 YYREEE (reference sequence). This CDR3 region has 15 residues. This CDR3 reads CASSRDRENHREQFF. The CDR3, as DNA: TGTGCCAGCAGTCGGGACAGGGAGAATCATCGTGAGCAGTTCTTC.

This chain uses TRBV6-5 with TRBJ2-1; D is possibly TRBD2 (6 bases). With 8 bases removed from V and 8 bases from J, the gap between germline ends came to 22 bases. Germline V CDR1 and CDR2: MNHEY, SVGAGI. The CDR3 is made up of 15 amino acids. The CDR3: CASLITSWEVDEQFF. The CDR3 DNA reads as TGTGCCAGCCTCATTACTAGCTGGGAGGTGGATGAGCAGTTCTTC.

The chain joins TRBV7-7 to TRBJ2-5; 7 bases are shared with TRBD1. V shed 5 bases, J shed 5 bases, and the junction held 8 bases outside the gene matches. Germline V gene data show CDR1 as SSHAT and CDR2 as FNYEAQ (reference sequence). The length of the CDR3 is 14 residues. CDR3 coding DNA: TGTGCCAGCAGCCCAACCAGGGGACAGGAGACCCAGTACTTC. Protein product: CASSPTRGQETQYF.

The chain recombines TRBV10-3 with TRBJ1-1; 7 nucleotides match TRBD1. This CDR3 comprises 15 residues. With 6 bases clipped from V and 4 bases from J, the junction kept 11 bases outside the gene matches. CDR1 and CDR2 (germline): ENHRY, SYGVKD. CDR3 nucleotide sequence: TGTGCCATCAGGCCTACAGGGGAGGATATCACTGAAGCTTTCTTT. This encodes CAIRPTGEDITEAFF.

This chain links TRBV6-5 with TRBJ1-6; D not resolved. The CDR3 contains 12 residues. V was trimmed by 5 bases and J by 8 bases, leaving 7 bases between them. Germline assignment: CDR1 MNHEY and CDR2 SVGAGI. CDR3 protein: CASSPRDSPLHF. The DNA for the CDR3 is TGTGCCAGCAGTCCCCGAGATTCACCCCTCCACTTT.

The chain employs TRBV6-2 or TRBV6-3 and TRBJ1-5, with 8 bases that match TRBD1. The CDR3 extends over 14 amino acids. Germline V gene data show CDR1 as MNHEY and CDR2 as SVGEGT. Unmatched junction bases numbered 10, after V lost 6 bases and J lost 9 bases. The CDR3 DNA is TGTGCCAGCAGCCGCGGGACAGGAGCTGGGCCCCAGCATTTT. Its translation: CASSRGTGAGPQHF.

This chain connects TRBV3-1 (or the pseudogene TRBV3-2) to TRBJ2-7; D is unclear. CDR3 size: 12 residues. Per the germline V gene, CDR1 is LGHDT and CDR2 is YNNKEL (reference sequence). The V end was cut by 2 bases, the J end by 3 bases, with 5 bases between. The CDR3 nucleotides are TGTGCCAGCAGCCAATCAATCTACGAGCAGTACTTC. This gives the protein CASSQSIYEQYF.

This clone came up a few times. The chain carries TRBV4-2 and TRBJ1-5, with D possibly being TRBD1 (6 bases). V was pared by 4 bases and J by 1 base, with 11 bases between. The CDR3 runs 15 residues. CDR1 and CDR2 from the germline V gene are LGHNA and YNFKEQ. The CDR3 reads CASSPSQGSNQPQHF. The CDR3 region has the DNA TGTGCCAGCAGCCCGAGCCAGGGGAGCAATCAGCCCCAGCATTTT.

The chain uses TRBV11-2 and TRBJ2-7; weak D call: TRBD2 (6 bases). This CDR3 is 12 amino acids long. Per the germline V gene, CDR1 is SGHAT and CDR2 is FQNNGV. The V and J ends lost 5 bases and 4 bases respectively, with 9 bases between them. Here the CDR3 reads CASSHGTYEQYF. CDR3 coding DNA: TGTGCCAGCAGCCACGGGACTTACGAGCAGTACTTC.

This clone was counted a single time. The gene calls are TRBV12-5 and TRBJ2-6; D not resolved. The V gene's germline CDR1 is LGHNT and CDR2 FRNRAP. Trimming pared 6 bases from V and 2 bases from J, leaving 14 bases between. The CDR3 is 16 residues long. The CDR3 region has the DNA TGTGCTAGTGGCACTCTCCCCGCCCCTGGGGCCAACGTCCTGACTTTC. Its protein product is CASGTLPAPGANVLTF.

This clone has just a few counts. Written as DNA, the CDR3 is TGTGCCAGCAGTGATCGACAGGTTAACACTGAAGCTTTCTTT. It translates to CASSDRQVNTEAFF. The genes are TRBV27 and TRBJ1-1; TRBD1 might be the D (6 bases). V gave up 5 bases and J gave up 2 bases, with 12 bases separating them. The germline V gene has CDR1 MNHEY and CDR2 SMNVEV (reference sequence). This CDR3 has 14 residues.

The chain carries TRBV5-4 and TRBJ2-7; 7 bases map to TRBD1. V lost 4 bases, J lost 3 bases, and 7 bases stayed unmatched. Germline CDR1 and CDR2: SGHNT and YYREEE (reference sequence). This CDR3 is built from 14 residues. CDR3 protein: CASSTRTGNYEQYF. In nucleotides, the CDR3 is TGTGCCAGCAGCACGCGGACAGGAAACTACGAGCAGTACTTC.

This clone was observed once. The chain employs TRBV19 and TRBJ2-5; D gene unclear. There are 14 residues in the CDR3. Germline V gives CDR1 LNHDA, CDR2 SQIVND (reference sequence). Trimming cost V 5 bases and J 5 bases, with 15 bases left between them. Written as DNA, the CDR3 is TGTGCCAGTAGTGGAGTAGCCCACCGGGAGACCCAGTACTTC. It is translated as CASSGVAHRETQYF.

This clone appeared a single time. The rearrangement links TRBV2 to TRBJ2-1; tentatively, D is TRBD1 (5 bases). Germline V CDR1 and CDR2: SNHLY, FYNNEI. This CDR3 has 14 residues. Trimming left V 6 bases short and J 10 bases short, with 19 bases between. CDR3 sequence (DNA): TGTGCCAGCAGCCCCGGTGACAGCCATAGGGAGCAGTTCTTC. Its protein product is CASSPGDSHREQFF. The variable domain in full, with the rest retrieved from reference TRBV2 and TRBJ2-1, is EPEVTQTPSHQVTQMGQEVILRCVPISNHLYFYWYRQILGQKVEFLVSFYNNEISEKSEIFDDQFSVERPDGSNFTLKIRSTKLEDSAMYFCASSPGDSHREQFFGPGTRLTVL.

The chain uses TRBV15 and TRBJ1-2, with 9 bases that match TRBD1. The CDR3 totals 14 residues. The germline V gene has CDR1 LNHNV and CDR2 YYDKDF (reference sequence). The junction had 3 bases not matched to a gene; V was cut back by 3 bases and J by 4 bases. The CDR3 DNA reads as TGTGCCACCAGCAGTCGGACAGGGGCCTATGGCTACACCTTC. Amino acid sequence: CATSSRTGAYGYTF.

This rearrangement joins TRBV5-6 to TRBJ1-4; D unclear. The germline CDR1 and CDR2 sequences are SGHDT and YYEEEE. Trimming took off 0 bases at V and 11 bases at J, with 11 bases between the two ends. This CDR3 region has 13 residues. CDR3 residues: CASSLGADYKLFF. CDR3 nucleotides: TGTGCCAGCAGCTTGGGGGCCGATTACAAACTGTTTTTT.

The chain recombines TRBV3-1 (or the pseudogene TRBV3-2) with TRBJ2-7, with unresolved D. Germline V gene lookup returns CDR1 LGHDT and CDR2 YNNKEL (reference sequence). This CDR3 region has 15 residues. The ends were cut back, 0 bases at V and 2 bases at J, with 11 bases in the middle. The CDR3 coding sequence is TGTGCCAGCAGCCAAGATCTAGACCTAACCTACGAGCAGTACTTC. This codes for CASSQDLDLTYEQYF.

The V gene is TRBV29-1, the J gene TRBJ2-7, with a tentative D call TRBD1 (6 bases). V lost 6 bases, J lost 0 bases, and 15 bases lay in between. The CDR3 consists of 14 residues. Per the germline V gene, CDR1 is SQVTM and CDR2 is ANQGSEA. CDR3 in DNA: TGCAGCGTCATCCGGGACACCGGCTCCTACGAGCAGTACTTC. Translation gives CSVIRDTGSYEQYF.

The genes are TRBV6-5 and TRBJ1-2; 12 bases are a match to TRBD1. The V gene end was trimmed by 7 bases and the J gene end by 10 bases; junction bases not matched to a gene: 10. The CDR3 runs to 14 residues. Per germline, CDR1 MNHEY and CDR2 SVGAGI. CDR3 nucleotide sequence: TGTGCCAGCACCTACGGAGGGACAGGGGGCATCTACACCTTC. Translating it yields CASTYGGTGGIYTF.